This passage covers 18 T cell receptor beta chains from one sample sequenced in a study of T-cell memory formation after mild COVID-19. MiXCR, applied by TCRdb to the 5' RACE reads, yields one record per CDR3 protein. The sample shows 150,000 to 200,000 distinct CDR3 sequences, roughly 28% of them seen only once. The sequencing input was PBMCs or a T cell subset sorted from them (not recorded which). The receptor set was obtained from an adult woman who had mild COVID-19 (a few samples of this study predate the infection). Cell type and time point are not known.

This clonotype has only a few counts. The V call is TRBV7-3, the J call TRBJ2-5, with TRBD2 matching over 11 bases. CDR1 and CDR2 (germline): SGHTA, FQGTGA. CDR3 length: 15 residues. Trimming at V came to 6 bases and at J to 2 bases, leaving 5 bases not matched to a gene. The CDR3 region has the DNA TGTGCCAGCAGTCCGGGACTAGCGGATCAAGAGACCCAGTACTTC. Its protein product is CASSPGLADQETQYF.

The genes are TRBV11-1 and TRBJ2-3; D call uncertain. Germline V gene sequence: CDR1 SGHAT, CDR2 FQDESV (reference sequence). V gave up 5 bases and J gave up 11 bases, with 17 bases separating them. The CDR3 has 13 amino acids. The CDR3 is CASSLTPNGMQYF. The CDR3 DNA sequence: TGTGCCAGCAGCCTAACTCCGAATGGAATGCAGTATTTT. Full variable domain (remainder filled in from reference TRBV11-1 and TRBJ2-3): EAEVAQSPRYKITEKSQAVAFWCDPISGHATLYWYRQILGQGPELLVQFQDESVVDDSQLPKDRFSAERLKGVDSTLKIQPAELGDSAMYLCASSLTPNGMQYFGPGTRLTVL.

The V call is TRBV4-1, the J call TRBJ2-5, with TRBD2 as a possible D gene (5 bases). With 1 base removed from V and 4 bases from J, the gap between germline ends came to 16 bases. CDR1 is MGHRA, CDR2 YSYEKL, per germline. The CDR3 contains 16 residues. The DNA for the CDR3 is TGCGCCAGCAGCCAAGGTCAGGCGGGTGGTAGAGAGACCCAGTACTTC. It encodes CASSQGQAGGRETQYF.

As for this clonotype: Relative to the germline gene, one junction end is altered; a read error may explain this. The genes are TRBV9 and TRBJ2-7; 7 bases match TRBD2. The CDR3 has 11 amino acids. The germline V gene encodes CDR1 SGDLS and CDR2 YYNGEE. As DNA, the CDR3 is TGTGCCATGATCCTTGGGCGGGGGACTTTTTTC. Protein product: CAMILGRGTFF.

The chain links TRBV18 to TRBJ1-1, with unresolved D. In germline, CDR1 is KGHSH, CDR2 LQKENI. V was cut by 5 bases and J by 3 bases, with 13 bases left in between. CDR3 length equals 14 residues. The CDR3, as DNA: TGTGCCAGCTCAGGTGTGGGTTTGGACACTGAAGCTTTCTTT. Translated: CASSGVGLDTEAFF. The whole variable domain, filled in from reference TRBV18 and TRBJ1-1, reads NAGVMQNPRHLVRRRGQEARLRCSPMKGHSHVYWYRQLPEEGLKFMVYLQKENIIDESGMPKERFSAEFPKEGPSILRIQQVVRGDSAAYFCASSGVGLDTEAFFGQGTRLTVV.

V gene TRBV12-1 combines with J gene TRBJ1-4; the table's D call, TRBD1, has no DNA check behind it. TRBV12-1 corresponds to a pseudogene. This CDR3 contains 14 residues. CDR3 region: CASSPGQLNEKLFF. CDR3 bases: TGTGCCAGCAGCCCAGGACAGTTAAATGAAAAACTGTTTTTT.

This clonotype was seen more than once but under ten times. The CDR3 DNA is TGTGCCAGCAGCGCTTACCTGCACTATGGCTACACCTTC. It specifies CASSAYLHYGYTF. The rearrangement links TRBV7-2 to TRBJ1-2; D is undetermined. The germline gives CDR1 SGHTA, CDR2 FQGNSA. The V end was cut by 5 bases, the J end by 3 bases, with 10 bases between. The CDR3 runs to 13 residues.

The chain combines TRBV11-2 with TRBJ2-7; D might be TRBD1 (8 bases). The V end was cut by 7 bases, the J end by 6 bases, with 22 bases between. The CDR3 has 15 amino acids. Per germline, CDR1 SGHAT and CDR2 FQNNGV. The chain's CDR3 is CASNQRDRRTFEQYF. For the CDR3, the DNA is TGTGCCAGCAACCAGCGGGACAGGAGGACGTTCGAGCAGTACTTC.

This sequence joins TRBV9 and TRBJ2-1, with D perhaps being TRBD1 or TRBD2 (5 bases each). Germline CDR1 reads SGDLS; CDR2 reads YYNGEE. Trimming stripped 1 base from V and 4 bases from J, with 12 bases between. CDR3 length: 15 residues. Here the CDR3 reads CASSVSGTRYNEQFF. The CDR3, as DNA: TGTGCCAGCAGCGTATCGGGGACCCGATACAATGAGCAGTTCTTC.

This clonotype was counted between two and nine times. The chain carries TRBV4-1 and TRBJ2-1; 8 bases match TRBD1. The trim removed 10 bases at V and 5 bases at J, leaving 10 bases unmatched. The CDR3 is 14 residues long. Per the germline V gene, CDR1 is MGHRA and CDR2 is YSYEKL. The CDR3 sequence: CATMTGTGDNEQFF. The CDR3 DNA reads as TGCGCCACAATGACCGGGACAGGTGACAATGAGCAGTTCTTC.

This clonotype has a single count. The J gene is TRBJ1-1, the V gene TRBV29-1; D is unclear. The CDR3 is 13 residues long. Germline lookup yields CDR1 SQVTM and CDR2 ANQGSEA. Trimming took off 0 bases at V and 0 bases at J, with 5 bases between the two ends. The CDR3 loop reads CSVEDQLNTEAFF. CDR3 nucleotide sequence: TGCAGCGTTGAAGATCAGCTGAACACTGAAGCTTTCTTT.

This chain joins TRBV7-2 and TRBJ2-3; 12 bases fit TRBD2. This CDR3 spans 15 amino acids. Germline CDR1 reads SGHTA; CDR2 reads FQGNSA. V lost 3 bases, J lost 5 bases, and 3 bases stayed unmatched. As DNA, the CDR3 is TGTGCCAGCAGCTTTCTAGCGGGAGGGCAAGATACGCAGTATTTT. Residues: CASSFLAGGQDTQYF.

This clonotype was seen at least ten times. The J gene is TRBJ2-3, the V gene TRBV7-3; TRBD1 or TRBD2 may be the D gene (6 bases each). The CDR3 sequence is 16 residues long. V lost 9 bases, J lost 3 bases, and 22 bases lay in between. Germline-derived CDR1 and CDR2 are SGHTA and FQGTGA. CDR3 in DNA: TGTGCCAGTAGCGACAATCTAGGGGGAGGAACAGATACGCAGTATTTT. Protein: CASSDNLGGGTDTQYF. Using reference TRBV7-3 and TRBJ2-3 for the parts outside the CDR3, the full variable domain is GAGVSQTPSNKVTEKGKYVELRCDPISGHTALYWYRQSLGQGPEFLIYFQGTGAADDSGLPNDRFFAVRPEGSVSTLKIQRTERGDSAVYLCASSDNLGGGTDTQYFGPGTRLTVL.

In its sample, this clonotype was seen a few times. The gene calls are TRBV12-3 or TRBV12-4 and TRBJ2-5, with D possibly being TRBD1 (5 bases). This CDR3 contains 15 residues. V lost 0 bases and J 6 bases, leaving 14 bases between the germline ends. The CDR3 here is CASSLAGPRSKTQYF. CDR3 coding DNA: TGTGCCAGCAGTTTAGCGGGGCCCCGGTCGAAGACCCAGTACTTC.

This CDR3 is CAISQVVNEQYF. As DNA, the CDR3 is TGTGCCATCAGCCAGGTAGTCAACGAGCAGTACTTC. The chain couples TRBV10-3 to TRBJ2-7; the D is unclear. The germline V and J ends were trimmed by 6 bases and 5 bases, with 11 bases remaining between them. CDR1 and CDR2 from the germline V gene are ENHRY and SYGVKD. The CDR3 has 12 residues.

The chain carries TRBV5-5 and TRBJ1-5; the D is unclear. CDR1 SGHKS and CDR2 YYEKEE come from the germline V gene (reference sequence). There are 15 residues in the CDR3. V gave up 2 bases and J gave up 0 bases, with 9 bases separating them. CDR3 sequence (DNA): TGTGCCAGCAGCTTTCTCGGTTCTAGCAATCAGCCCCAGCATTTT. This sequence encodes CASSFLGSSNQPQHF.

This chain's CDR3 is CASSSSRAPPYTDTQYF. CDR3 sequence (DNA): TGTGCCAGCAGCTCGTCACGAGCCCCCCCCTACACAGATACGCAGTATTTT. The rearrangement links TRBV7-8 to TRBJ2-3; no firm D call. V gave up 4 bases and J gave up 2 bases, with 19 bases separating them. Germline V gives CDR1 SGHVS, CDR2 FQNEAQ. This CDR3 is 17 amino acids long.

V is TRBV5-1 and J is TRBJ2-1, with D maybe TRBD1 (6 bases). V was shortened by 0 bases and J by 8 bases, with 12 bases between the two germline ends. The CDR3 has 14 amino acids. CDR1 is SGHRS, CDR2 YFSETQ, per germline. This chain's CDR3 is CASSLEQGLDEQFF. In DNA form, the CDR3 reads TGCGCCAGCAGCTTGGAGCAGGGGCTGGATGAGCAGTTCTTC.